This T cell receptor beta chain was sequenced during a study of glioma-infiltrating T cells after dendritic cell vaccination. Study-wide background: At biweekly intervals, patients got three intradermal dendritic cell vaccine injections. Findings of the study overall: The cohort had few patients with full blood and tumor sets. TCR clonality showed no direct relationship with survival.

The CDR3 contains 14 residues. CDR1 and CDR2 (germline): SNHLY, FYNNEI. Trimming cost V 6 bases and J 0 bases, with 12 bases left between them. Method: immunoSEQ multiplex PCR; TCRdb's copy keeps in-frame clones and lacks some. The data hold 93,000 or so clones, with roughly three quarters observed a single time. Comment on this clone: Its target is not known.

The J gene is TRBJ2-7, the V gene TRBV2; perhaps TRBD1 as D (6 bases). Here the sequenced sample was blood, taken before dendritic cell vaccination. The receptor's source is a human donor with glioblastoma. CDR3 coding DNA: TGTGCCAGCAGCGGCGACAGGAGCTCCTACGAGCAGTACTTC. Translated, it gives CASSGDRSSYEQYF.